Following are 23 T cell receptor beta chains from one sample sequenced in a study of T-cell memory formation after mild COVID-19. Each CDR3 protein is one row after TCRdb ran MiXCR on the 5' RACE reads. In the table there are approximately 490,000 distinct CDR3 sequences, roughly 20% of which are singletons. The sample taken for sequencing was PBMCs or a T cell subset sorted from them (not recorded which). These receptors were collected from an adult woman who had mild COVID-19 (a few samples of this study predate the infection). Cell type and time point are not known.

The table lists this clonotype with a few counts. The rearrangement links TRBV20-1 to TRBJ2-3; TRBD2 aligns across 9 bases. The germline gives CDR1 DFQATT, CDR2 SNEGSKA (reference sequence). The trim removed 6 bases at V and 6 bases at J, leaving 10 bases unmatched. The CDR3 loop spans 14 amino acids. The CDR3 DNA reads TGCAGTGCACCGGGACTAGCAATACGTGATACGCAGTATTTT. It yields the protein CSAPGLAIRDTQYF.

V and J are TRBV10-3 and TRBJ1-5; the D is unclear. This CDR3 has 15 amino acids. Germline-derived CDR1 and CDR2 are ENHRY and SYGVKD. The V gene lost 2 bases and the J gene lost 7 bases, with 15 bases spanning the gap. The chain's CDR3 is CAISEPRNLGQPQHF. Here the CDR3 DNA reads TGTGCCATCAGTGAGCCAAGAAACTTGGGCCAGCCCCAGCATTTT.

Many counts were recorded for this clonotype. The chain couples TRBV6-2 or TRBV6-3 to TRBJ2-1, with 8 bases lining up with TRBD2. Germline V gene lookup returns CDR1 MNHEY and CDR2 SVGEGT. This CDR3 is built from 14 residues. The V segment lost 5 bases and the J segment 8 bases; nucleotides outside the gene matches: 8. CDR3 bases: TGTGCCAGCAGTAAGGGACTAGGTGGGGATGAGCAGTTCTTC. Its translation is CASSKGLGGDEQFF.

The chain links TRBV20-1 to TRBJ2-7; D possibly corresponds to TRBD1 (6 bases). This CDR3 has 14 amino acids. V was pared by 4 bases and J by 0 bases, with 13 bases between. Germline loops: CDR1 DFQATT, CDR2 SNEGSKA (reference sequence). CDR3 in amino acids: CSANFPGHSYEQYF. CDR3 nucleotide sequence: TGCAGTGCTAATTTTCCGGGACACTCCTACGAGCAGTACTTC.

The V and J genes are TRBV7-9 and TRBJ1-2, with TRBD1 identical over 10 bases. Trimming at V came to 5 bases and at J to 6 bases, leaving 12 bases not matched to a gene. The CDR3 contains 16 residues. The V gene's germline CDR1 is SEHNR and CDR2 FQNEAQ (reference sequence). CDR3 bases: TGTGCCAGCAGCCCGGTCGGGGGACAGGGGTACGATGGCTACACCTTC. The encoded protein is CASSPVGGQGYDGYTF.

This chain links TRBV5-1 with TRBJ2-1, with D perhaps TRBD2 (6 bases). Germline loops: CDR1 SGHRS, CDR2 YFSETQ. The CDR3 runs 14 residues. Trimming removed 4 bases from V and 4 bases from J, with 12 bases in between. CDR3 nucleotides: TGCGCCAGCAGCCCCGGGACTTTTTACAATGAGCAGTTCTTC. Its protein product is CASSPGTFYNEQFF.

This chain connects TRBV6-5 to TRBJ2-1, with 15 bases identical to TRBD2. V lost 0 bases, J lost 5 bases, and 8 bases stayed unmatched. CDR3 size: 19 residues. Germline assignment: CDR1 MNHEY and CDR2 SVGAGI. CDR3 in DNA: TGTGCCAGCAGTTACTCAGGGACTAGCGGGGGGCCGACCGACAATGAGCAGTTCTTC. Encoded protein: CASSYSGTSGGPTDNEQFF.

J is TRBJ1-1 and V is TRBV20-1, with a weak D call TRBD1 (5 bases). V was pared by 1 base and J by 4 bases, with 19 bases between. The CDR3 contains 16 residues. In germline, CDR1 is DFQATT, CDR2 SNEGSKA (reference sequence). CDR3 bases: TGCAGTGCTAGAGGACAGCTAAAGGTCGTGAGCACTGAAGCTTTCTTT. It codes for CSARGQLKVVSTEAFF.

This clonotype was found many times. CDR3: CASSFDSLRSGANVLTF. Here the CDR3 DNA reads TGTGCCAGCAGTTTCGACAGTCTTCGTTCTGGGGCCAACGTCCTGACTTTC. V and J are TRBV12-3 or TRBV12-4 and TRBJ2-6; D is perhaps TRBD1 (5 bases). V was cut by 3 bases and J by 1 base, with 13 bases left in between. CDR3 length equals 17 residues.

Only a few counts were recorded for this clonotype. The chain links TRBV7-9 to TRBJ1-5; TRBD1 might be the D (6 bases). V lost 1 base to trimming and J lost 2 bases, with 15 bases between them. This CDR3 has 17 residues. Germline loops: CDR1 SEHNR, CDR2 FQNEAQ (reference sequence). This chain's CDR3 is CASSLVFLGARNQPQHF. The CDR3 bases are TGTGCCAGCAGCTTAGTTTTTCTGGGGGCGCGCAATCAGCCCCAGCATTTT.

This clonotype turned up a few times. This chain uses TRBV11-2 with TRBJ2-1, with 7 positions matching TRBD1. V gave up 0 bases and J gave up 15 bases; unmatched junction bases: 8. Germline V lookup: CDR1 SGHAT, CDR2 FQNNGV. The CDR3 length is 13 residues. The DNA of the CDR3 is TGTGCCAGCAGCTTAGATCCCAGGGGGAACTTGTTCTTC. Protein sequence: CASSLDPRGNLFF.

In its sample, this clonotype was seen once. V and J are TRBV11-2 and TRBJ2-2; 12 nucleotides agree with TRBD2. This CDR3 is built from 18 residues. V shed 5 bases and J 3 bases; nucleotides not matched to a gene: 10. Germline lookup yields CDR1 SGHAT and CDR2 FQNNGV. The CDR3 nucleotides read TGTGCCAGCAGCCGATCTAGCGGGGGGGCCGCAGACACCGGGGAGCTGTTTTTT. Translated: CASSRSSGGAADTGELFF.

The chain combines TRBV5-4 with TRBJ1-1; D unclear. Germline V CDR1 and CDR2: SGHNT, YYREEE (reference sequence). The V end lost 4 bases, the J end lost 7 bases, and 14 bases lay between the germline ends. The length of the CDR3 is 13 residues. CDR3 in amino acids: CASSDKISNEAFF. DNA for the CDR3: TGTGCCAGCAGCGACAAGATAAGCAATGAAGCTTTCTTT. The entire variable domain, with the rest obtained from reference TRBV5-4 and TRBJ1-1, is as follows: ETGVTQSPTHLIKTRGQQVTLRCSSQSGHNTVSWYQQALGQGPQFIFQYYREEENGRGNFPPRFSGLQFPNYSSELNVNALELDDSALYLCASSDKISNEAFFGQGTRLTVV.

The chain uses TRBV18 and TRBJ2-5; no reliable D call. Germline V gene sequence: CDR1 KGHSH, CDR2 LQKENI. Trimming removed 1 base at V and 7 bases at J, with 4 bases between. The CDR3 loop spans 11 amino acids. The CDR3 DNA sequence: TGTGCCAGCTCACCACTAGGGACCCAGTACTTC. Translating it yields CASSPLGTQYF.

This clonotype has just one count. The rearrangement joins TRBV15 to TRBJ1-1; D gene ambiguous. The CDR3 loop spans 15 amino acids. Germline CDR1 LNHNV, CDR2 YYDKDF (reference sequence). The ends were cut back, 1 base at V and 1 base at J, with 10 bases in the middle. CDR3 loop: CATSRAGTPNTEAFF. The CDR3 nucleotides are TGTGCCACCAGCAGAGCCGGAACACCGAACACTGAAGCTTTCTTT.

This clonotype was counted between two and nine times. The chain couples TRBV7-6 to TRBJ2-3; 11 bases align to TRBD2. V trimming: 5 bases; J trimming: 3 bases; junction bases outside the gene matches: 7. Germline CDR1 and CDR2: SGHVS and FNYEAQ. The CDR3 is 16 amino acids. CDR3 sequence: CASSTLAGGTTDTQYF. The CDR3 region has the DNA TGTGCCAGCAGCACGTTAGCGGGGGGGACGACAGATACGCAGTATTTT.

In this sample, this clonotype turned up a few times. The CDR3 region is CASSPAGGVWWEQFF. The CDR3 DNA reads as TGTGCCAGCTCACCGGCCGGCGGTGTGTGGTGGGAGCAGTTCTTC. The chain is built from TRBV18 and TRBJ2-1; D is uncertain. The length of the CDR3 is 15 residues. Germline V gives CDR1 KGHSH, CDR2 LQKENI. V lost 3 bases and J lost 10, with 19 bases in between.

This clonotype was seen more than once but under ten times. This sequence joins TRBV21-1 and TRBJ1-1. TRBV21-1 is flagged as a pseudogene. The CDR3 sequence is 16 residues long. The CDR3 DNA sequence: TGTGCCAGCAGCAAAGGGCCATGTAGGAGGAACACTGAAGCTTTCTTT. It specifies CASSKGPCRRNTEAFF.

V and J are TRBV30 and TRBJ2-7; the D gene is possibly TRBD2 (6 bases). The CDR3 runs to 13 residues. The V end lost 4 bases, the J end lost 2 bases, and 12 bases lay between the germline ends. The germline V gene has CDR1 GTSNPN and CDR2 SVGIG (reference sequence). CDR3 protein: CAWKMEGPYEQYF. CDR3 sequence (DNA): TGTGCCTGGAAGATGGAGGGACCCTACGAGCAGTACTTC.

This clonotype has ten or more counts. The chain combines TRBV11-2 with TRBJ2-1; the match to TRBD2 covers 7 bases. Germline CDR1 is SGHAT and CDR2 is FQNNGV. This CDR3 region has 14 residues. V was pared by 5 bases and J by 9 bases, with 10 bases of the junction left unmatched. The CDR3 here is CASSPGAGAGEQFF. For the CDR3, the DNA is TGTGCCAGCAGCCCTGGGGCGGGAGCTGGTGAGCAGTTCTTC.

This clonotype has at least ten counts. The CDR3 sequence is CASSVVSGTYNEQFF. CDR3 sequence (DNA): TGTGCCAGCAGCGTAGTGTCGGGGACCTACAATGAGCAGTTCTTC. The chain links TRBV9 to TRBJ2-1; D might be TRBD2 (5 bases). Trimming cost V 0 bases and J 2 bases, with 9 bases left between them. The CDR3 covers 15 residues. Germline V gene data show CDR1 as SGDLS and CDR2 as YYNGEE.

This clonotype was seen only a few times. The rearrangement joins TRBV25-1 to TRBJ1-1; D ambiguous. The CDR3 is 14 residues long. Trimming shortened V by 3 bases and J by 6 bases, and 14 bases separated the two germline ends. CDR1 and CDR2 (germline): MGHDK, SYGVNS. As DNA, the CDR3 is TGTGCCAGCAGTGACCCCTCGAGGCACCCTGAAGCTTTCTTT. This sequence encodes CASSDPSRHPEAFF.

This clonotype was detected only a few times. V and J are TRBV11-3 and TRBJ2-5; D is perhaps TRBD1 (6 bases). The CDR3 loop spans 18 amino acids. CDR1 and CDR2 from the germline V gene are SGHNT and YENEEA. V dropped 1 base and J dropped 1 base, with 19 bases sitting between them. The CDR3 coding sequence is TGTGCCAGCAGCTTAGGGCGATCTTACAGGGCGATCCAAGAGACCCAGTACTTC. Its protein product is CASSLGRSYRAIQETQYF. Complete variable domain (other parts from reference TRBV11-3 and TRBJ2-5): EAGVVQSPRYKIIEKKQPVAFWCNPISGHNTLYWYLQNLGQGPELLIRYENEEAVDDSQLPKDRFSAERLKGVDSTLKIQPAELGDSAVYLCASSLGRSYRAIQETQYFGPGTRLLVL.